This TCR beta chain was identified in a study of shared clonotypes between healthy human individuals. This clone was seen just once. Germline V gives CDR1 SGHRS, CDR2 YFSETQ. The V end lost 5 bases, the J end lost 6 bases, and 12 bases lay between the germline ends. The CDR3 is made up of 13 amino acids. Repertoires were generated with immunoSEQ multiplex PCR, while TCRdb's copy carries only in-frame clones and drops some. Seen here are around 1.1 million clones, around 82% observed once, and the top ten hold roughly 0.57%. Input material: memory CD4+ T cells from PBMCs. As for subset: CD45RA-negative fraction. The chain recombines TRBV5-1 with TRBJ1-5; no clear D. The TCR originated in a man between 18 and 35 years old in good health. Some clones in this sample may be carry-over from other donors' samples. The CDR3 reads CASSTASGQPQHF. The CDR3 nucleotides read TGCGCCAGCAGTACGGCTAGTGGTCAGCCCCAGCATTTT.